Listed below are T cell receptor beta chains from one sample, sequenced in a study of shared clonotypes between healthy human individuals. Profiling relied on immunoSEQ multiplex PCR, and the TCRdb table lists in-frame clones only, not all of them. The profile covers hundreds of thousands of clones, with about 80% appearing a single time and more than 10% taken by the ten largest. Sequencing was done on a sample of PBMCs. All receptors come from a woman between 40 and 50 years old in good health. Some clones in this sample may be carry-over from other donors' samples. Each CDR3 is given with its conserved first and last residue. The order of the fields is D gene, J gene, clone size, V gene, CDR3 DNA, CDR3 protein. The D gene is left open where the match is weak. Clone sizes are given selectively: once, few, many, or a class where the clone is expanded.

-,TRBJ2-2,-,TRBV2,TGTGCCAGCAGTGAAGGTAGCGGCGGCACCGGGGAGCTGTTTTTT,CASSEGSGGTGELFF
-,TRBJ2-2,-,TRBV6-4,TGTGCCAGCAGTGACTCTACTAGCTTAACCGGGGAGCTGTTTTTT,CASSDSTSLTGELFF
TRBD2,TRBJ2-7,-,TRBV18,TGTGCCAGCTCCCCGGGGGGGGCCGGGGCCGAGCAGTACTTC,CASSPGGAGAEQYF
-,TRBJ2-2,-,TRBV9,TGTGCCAGCAGCGTAGCCGGGACTGGGCATAACACCGGGGAGCTGTTTTTT,CASSVAGTGHNTGELFF
-,TRBJ2-4,once,TRBV4-3,TGCGCCAGCAGCCAAGAGTTAGCAGGGGTAAAAAACATTCAGTACTTC,CASSQELAGVKNIQYF
-,TRBJ2-2,-,TRBV6-5,TGTGCCAGCAGTATCCGAGAAACGAACACCGGGGAGCTGTTTTTT,CASSIRETNTGELFF
-,TRBJ2-1,-,TRBV7-3,TGTGCCAGCACCTGGGCGGCCGACTCCAATGAGCAGTTCTTC,CASTWAADSNEQFF
-,TRBJ2-5,-,TRBV28,TGTGCCAGCGGAACCTGGCAAGAGACCCAGTACTTC,CASGTWQETQYF
-,TRBJ1-5,once,TRBV7-9,TGTGCCAGCAGCTTAGCAAATCAGCCCCAGCATTTT,CASSLANQPQHF
-,TRBJ2-2,-,TRBV9,TGTGCCAGCGGTAGGACCGCGAACACCGGGGAGCTGTTTTTT,CASGRTANTGELFF
-,TRBJ1-5,-,TRBV2,TGTGCCAGCAGTGCCTCCCATCAAGGGCAGCCCCAGCATTTT,CASSASHQGQPQHF
-,TRBJ1-2,-,TRBV11-2,TGTGCCAGCAGCCTTATCTGGTCAGATTATGGCTACACCTTC,CASSLIWSDYGYTF
-,TRBJ2-2,-,TRBV30,TGTGCCTGGAGTGTACAACCGATCACCGGGGAGCTGTTTTTT,CAWSVQPITGELFF
TRBD1,TRBJ1-1,-,TRBV18,TGTGCCAGCTCCGCCCGGACAGGGGAAAAAGCTTTCTTT,CASSARTGEKAFF
-,TRBJ1-4,-,TRBV15,TGTGCCACCAGCAGAGCCAGGGGAGAAAAACTGTTTTTT,CATSRARGEKLFF
TRBD2,TRBJ2-3,-,TRBV2,TGTGCCAGCAGTGCCGCTAGCGGGATGGGAAATACGCAGTATTTT,CASSAASGMGNTQYF
TRBD1,TRBJ2-6,-,TRBV11-2,TGTGCCAGCAGCTCGGGACAGGTCGTCTCTGGGGCCAACGTCCTGACTTTC,CASSSGQVVSGANVLTF
TRBD1,TRBJ1-2,many,TRBV27,TGTGCCAGCACCCAGACAGGGGGGGGTGGCTACACCTTC,CASTQTGGGGYTF
-,TRBJ2-1,once,TRBV5-4,TGTGCCAGCAGCTTGGGGGGATGGAATGAGCAGTTCTTC,CASSLGGWNEQFF
TRBD2,TRBJ2-1,-,TRBV7-2,TGTGCCAGCAAGGCTAGCGGGAGGGTGTTAAATGAGCAGTTCTTC,CASKASGRVLNEQFF
-,TRBJ2-7,-,TRBV4-3,TGCGCCAGCAGCCAACACCGGGACGGGGTCTACGAGCAGTACTTC,CASSQHRDGVYEQYF
-,TRBJ1-1,-,TRBV6-5,TGTGCCAGCAGTAGCGGGACGGTGAACACTGAAGCTTTCTTT,CASSSGTVNTEAFF
-,TRBJ1-1,-,TRBV11-3,TGTGCCAGCAGCTTAATGGGAGACACTGAAGCTTTCTTT,CASSLMGDTEAFF
-,TRBJ2-5,-,TRBV5-1,TGCGCCAGCCGGAGGGACCGGAAAGAGACCCAGTACTTC,CASRRDRKETQYF
-,TRBJ1-2,-,TRBV14,TGTGCCAGCAGCCAAGATGGCGTTCCTTTAAGAGGCTACACCTTC,CASSQDGVPLRGYTF
TRBD2,TRBJ2-7,-,TRBV28,TGTGCCAGCAGTACCGTAGCGGGAGTCTACGAGCAGTACTTC,CASSTVAGVYEQYF
-,TRBJ1-3,-,TRBV18,TGTGCCAGCTCACCATCCGTCGGGACACGAAACACCATATATTTT,CASSPSVGTRNTIYF
-,TRBJ2-7,-,TRBV11-2,TGTGCCAGCAGTCGGGGTGGCTACGAGCAGTACTTC,CASSRGGYEQYF
TRBD1,TRBJ2-7,-,TRBV5-1,TGCGCCAGCAGCTTGGGACAGGGGGGAGCCGAGCAGTACTTC,CASSLGQGGAEQYF
TRBD2,TRBJ2-1,-,TRBV30,TGTGCCTGGAAGCAAGCGGGAGGCCCTTCCTACAATGAGCAGTTCTTC,CAWKQAGGPSYNEQFF
TRBD2,TRBJ2-3,few,TRBV18,TGTGCCAGCTCACCACTAGCGGGTATTTACACAGATACGCAGTATTTT,CASSPLAGIYTDTQYF
-,TRBJ2-1,-,TRBV5-1,TGCGCCAGCAGCTTGGGGGGGCCACGATACTACAATGAGCAGTTCTTC,CASSLGGPRYYNEQFF
TRBD1,TRBJ2-3,-,TRBV9,TGTGCCAGCAGCGTGGACAGGGTAGTAGATACGCAGTATTTT,CASSVDRVVDTQYF